This T cell receptor (beta chain) appears in the sequencing data of a study of post-analysis software for immune sequencing data. The wider study: Multiple sclerosis in the patients followed relapsing-remitting, secondary progressive and progressive-relapsing courses.

This clonotype was observed a few times. As yet, its antigen is unknown. The CDR3 is 14 amino acids. Germline V gives CDR1 SEHNR, CDR2 FQNEAQ (reference sequence). Included in the TCR beta cDNA libraries were unique molecular identifiers. Input populations of roughly 0.85 to 11 million T cells gave rise to approximately 480,000 cDNA molecules. TCRdb itself ran the PCR reads through MiXCR, one entry per CDR3 protein. The sample includes roughly 870,000 distinct CDR3 sequences, around 53% of them seen just once. Study observations and caveats: Significantly decreased normalized Chao1 diversity was recorded for multiple sclerosis patients relative to controls. Strong same-batch co-clustering of samples appeared with F measure clustering. With TRBV5-6, TRBV5-1 and TRBV20-1 included, several TRBV segments were more frequent in patients than in controls.

V usage is TRBV7-9 and J usage is TRBJ2-4; a possible D gene is TRBD2 (7 bases). The J call may be wrong; the DNA end is better matched by TRBJ2-5. Sample: blood. This TCR came from a girl aged 5-17 years with multiple sclerosis. The CDR3 bases are TGTGCCAGCAGCCCGGGGGGCACGGGGAAGACCCAGTACTTC. Translated: CASSPGGTGKTQYF.